Following are 6 T cell receptor beta chains from one sample sequenced in a study of blood T cell repertoires in COVID-19. The assay was immunoSEQ multiplex PCR, and TCRdb's table has in-frame clones only and misses some. This table holds more than 150,000 clones, roughly 88% found once. The sequenced sample consisted of peripheral blood. These TCRs come from a woman between 45 and 65 years old with acute or convalescent COVID-19.

J is TRBJ1-4 and V is TRBV7-7, with 9 bases that match TRBD1. Per the germline V gene, CDR1 is SSHAT and CDR2 is FNYEAQ (reference sequence). After removal of 1 base from V and 2 bases from J, the junction contained 8 bases not matched to a gene. There are 18 residues in the CDR3. CDR3 sequence reads: CASSLGDRGWSTNEKLFF. The CDR3 DNA reads as TGTGCCAGCAGCTTAGGAGACAGGGGGTGGTCGACTAATGAAAAACTGTTTTTT.

The chain couples TRBV6-1 to TRBJ1-1, with D possibly TRBD1 on 5 matching bases. The CDR3 contains 16 residues. Deletions cut 8 bases from V and 0 bases from J, with 19 bases between. The germline gives CDR1 MNHNS, CDR2 SASEGT. The CDR3 DNA reads as TGTGCCAGCCGTGCCCGGATGGGGGGGGTGAACACTGAAGCTTTCTTT. It codes for CASRARMGGVNTEAFF.

The gene calls are TRBV28 and TRBJ2-5; possible D gene TRBD1, 6 bases. Deletions cut 4 bases from V and 0 bases from J, with 12 bases between. This CDR3 spans 15 amino acids. The germline CDR1 and CDR2 sequences are MDHEN and SYDVKM. The CDR3 region is CASSSDREYQETQYF. The CDR3, as DNA: TGTGCCAGCAGTTCGGACAGAGAGTACCAAGAGACCCAGTACTTC.

This clone was seen a handful of times. V is TRBV3-1 (or the pseudogene TRBV3-2) and J is TRBJ2-7, with 7 bases lining up with TRBD1. The CDR3 sequence is 15 residues long. J gave up 1 base and V 3 bases, and 6 bases lay outside the gene matches. Germline V CDR1 and CDR2: LGHDT, YNNKEL (reference sequence). The CDR3 DNA sequence: TGTGCCAGCAGCCATCCGGGACAGATTTCCTACGAGCAGTACTTC. Translated: CASSHPGQISYEQYF.

V usage is TRBV4-2 and J usage is TRBJ1-2; a possible D gene is TRBD1 (6 bases). In germline, CDR1 is LGHNA, CDR2 YNFKEQ. The CDR3 extends over 13 amino acids. Trimming took off 4 bases at V and 8 bases at J, with 14 bases between the two ends. The CDR3 nucleotides are TGTGCCAGCAGCCCCGAGGGGGTTATAGGCTACACCTTC. Translated: CASSPEGVIGYTF.

The J gene is TRBJ2-7, the V gene TRBV28; D uncertain. This CDR3 region has 14 residues. The V gene's germline CDR1 is MDHEN and CDR2 SYDVKM. V lost 2 bases and J 0 bases, leaving 8 bases between the germline ends. The CDR3 is CASSLQVHSYEQYF. The CDR3 coding sequence is TGTGCCAGCAGTTTACAGGTTCACTCCTACGAGCAGTACTTC.